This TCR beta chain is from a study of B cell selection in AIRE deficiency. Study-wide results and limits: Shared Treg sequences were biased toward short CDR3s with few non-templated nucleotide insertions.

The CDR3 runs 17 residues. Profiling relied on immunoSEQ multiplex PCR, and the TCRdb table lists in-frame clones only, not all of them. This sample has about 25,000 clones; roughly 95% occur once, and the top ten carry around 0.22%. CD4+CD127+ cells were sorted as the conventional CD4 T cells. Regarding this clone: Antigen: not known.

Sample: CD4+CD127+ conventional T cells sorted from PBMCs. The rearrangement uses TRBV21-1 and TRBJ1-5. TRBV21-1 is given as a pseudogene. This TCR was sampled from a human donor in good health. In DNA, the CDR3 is TGTGCCAGCAGCCCCTCGGGAGGGGGCTTAGGGAATCAGCCCCAGCATTTT. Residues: CASSPSGGGLGNQPQHF.